This T cell receptor (beta chain) was retrieved from a study of T cell responses to AZD1222 COVID-19 vaccine. Study as a whole: Pooled together were second doses at about 4 or about 12 weeks.

The data were produced by immunoSEQ multiplex PCR, yet TCRdb's version contains in-frame clones alone and is incomplete. The sample includes 95,000 to 150,000 clones, approximately 90% seen only once; the top ten take over 4.5%. CDR1 and CDR2 (germline): SNHLY, FYNNEI. The CDR3 spans 15 residues. The V and J ends lost 4 bases and 2 bases respectively, with 13 bases between them. On this clone itself: Its specificity is unknown.

Study findings and constraints: Unmutated regions of variants are reportedly targeted by nearly half of spike-specific TCRs. Two AZD1222 administrations were followed by greater Spike-specific TCR breadth and depth. Clonal diversity was possibly underestimated, and white British individuals and females predominated among donors.

This receptor was identified in an adult in good health. V is TRBV2 and J is TRBJ2-3; D unclear. Sequences were derived from peripheral blood, sampled on day 0 of AZD1222 vaccination. This chain's CDR3 is CASSVLQSNTDTQYF. The CDR3 DNA reads as TGTGCCAGCAGTGTCTTACAGTCCAACACAGATACGCAGTATTTT.